This entry concerns a single T cell receptor (beta chain). Method: immunoSEQ multiplex PCR; TCRdb's copy keeps in-frame clones and lacks some. The sample lists more than 200,000 clones, 70% occurring once. The data were obtained in a study of cytotoxic CD8 clonotypes in ibrutinib-treated CLL. CDR1 SGHNT and CDR2 YYREEE come from the germline V gene (reference sequence). The CDR3 runs to 15 residues. V lost 4 bases and J lost 6, with 17 bases in between. This receptor was obtained from a human donor with chronic lymphocytic leukemia. The sample was PBMCs, taken after 24 months of ibrutinib treatment. The chain employs TRBV5-4 and TRBJ1-5; perhaps TRBD1 as D (6 bases). DNA for the CDR3: TGTGCCAGCAGCCCCAGCTCGGGGGGCAGTCAGCCCCAGCATTTT. Translated: CASSPSSGGSQPQHF.